The entry that follows covers one T cell receptor (beta chain) sequence. As the library was built, unique molecular identifiers were attached to individual cDNA molecules. TCRdb re-called the RACE reads through MiXCR, storing one row per CDR3 protein. The data show some 52,000 distinct CDR3 sequences, with approximately 11% seen just once and roughly 1.8% held by the top ten. The data were taken from a study of human T cells and chemical hapten exposure. Study at large: Upper-back patch tests with 0.01% DPC were read at 6 days. Patients, largely female, had alopecia areata, totalis or universalis.

The time point: patch test 1, 2 weeks after DPC sensitization. Indicated treatment: therapeutic diphenylcyclopropenone sensitization with weekly scalp DPC. The starting material, unfractionated whole blood, was used for total RNA extraction. Each donor was an alopecia patient between 18 and 70 years of age who qualified for DPC. This CDR3 is built from 13 residues. Germline CDR1 and CDR2: MNHNY and SVGAGI (reference sequence). The V gene lost 2 bases and the J gene lost 3 bases, with 8 bases spanning the gap. The V call is TRBV6-6, the J call TRBJ2-7, with D hard to call. The sequencing here drew on whole blood, taken in connection with sensitization to the hapten diphenylcyclopropenone (DPC). This TCR came from a woman aged 40 to 50 with alopecia areata. Some clones in this sample may be carry-over from other donors' samples. The CDR3 is CASSYGELYEQYF. CDR3 sequence (DNA): TGTGCCAGCAGTTACGGTGAGCTCTACGAGCAGTACTTC.